This TCR beta chain was recorded in a study of blood T cell repertoires in COVID-19. Between the trimmed V and J ends, which lost 3 bases and 5 bases, there was a span of 17 bases. CDR1 is MDHEN and CDR2 is SYDVKM in the germline V gene. The CDR3 spans 15 residues. The authors' processing: Counts of nucleated cells, estimated from reference gene primer amplification, were obtained. Sequencing used immunoSEQ multiplex PCR; TCRdb keeps in-frame clones, though not all of them. D and trimming were read from the DNA, whereas the V and J calls and clone size are those reported in that table. The sample holds about 440,000 clones, 70% to 90% seen once.

The sequence derives from a woman aged 18-29 years with acute COVID-19. The specimen was PBMCs or T cells enriched from blood (not recorded which). This chain uses TRBV28 with TRBJ2-7; perhaps TRBD2 as D (6 bases). Written as DNA, the CDR3 is TGTGCCAGCAGTTTTGGAGGGGTAGACGGGGACGAGCAGTACTTC. Its translation is CASSFGGVDGDEQYF.